The source of this T cell receptor beta chain is a study of cytomegalovirus exposure and HLA in healthy donors. Study-level information: Within an early data release were about 85 million unique TCRs drawn from HLA-typed donors. Whole-study results and caveats: Compared with the roughly 700-donor mean, an Asian-associated ancestry cluster reportedly had fewer N-insertions, according to a later analysis. In a later analysis, TCR beta V- and J-gene trimming was associated with a missense DCLRE1C variant. Across donors, sequencing depth was assumed by presence/absence analyses to be roughly uniform.

Primers: 60 Vbeta forward and 13 Jbeta reverse. Profiled with immunoSEQ multiplex PCR; TCRdb holds only in-frame clones, not every one. The sample lists around 200,000 clones, roughly 85% seen once, with 3.5% to 5% in the top ten. The ends were cut back, 4 bases at V and 12 bases at J, with 18 bases in the middle. Germline CDR1 reads SGHRS; CDR2 reads YFSETQ. CDR3 size: 13 residues. This clone was detected only a few times. Its matching antigen is unknown. The rearrangement uses TRBV5-1 and TRBJ2-3; D is perhaps TRBD1 (6 bases). Sequencing was carried out using PBMCs. The sequence was collected from a woman aged 25 to 39 in good health and CMV-seropositive. The CDR3 DNA is TGCGCCAGCAGCCGCGAAGACAGGATAAATCAGTATTTT. It codes for CASSREDRINQYF.